These T cell receptor beta chains were read from a single sample in a study of regulatory T cells in long-lasting Graves disease. Each CDR3 protein gets one entry after TCRdb re-called the multiplex PCR reads with MiXCR. The sample shows roughly 400,000 distinct CDR3 sequences, about 15% of them seen only once. These data also featured in a second study, about T cells in Graves' hyperthyroidism and ophthalmopathy.

The source material was peripheral blood mononuclear cells (PBMCs), sampled at new diagnosis, from a patient treated with antithyroid drugs. All receptors come from a woman aged 40 to 49 with Graves disease. CDR3s include the opening cysteine and the closing phenylalanine or tryptophan. D genes are given only for firm matches. Size values are once, few and many counts, or a class for expanded clones, and some rows have none.

TGTGCCAGCAGCTTCCAGGGGGACGGTGAAAAACTGTTTTTT	CASSFQGDGEKLFF	TRBV5-4	TRBD1	TRBJ1-4	many
TGTGCCAGCAGCTTAGATGGACAATTCTCCTACGAGCAGTACTTC	CASSLDGQFSYEQYF	TRBV7-2	.	TRBJ2-7	many
TGTGCCAGCAGTTTATATGGTAGTAGCTCCTATAATTCACCCCTCCACTTT	CASSLYGSSSYNSPLHF	TRBV27	.	TRBJ1-6	.
TGTGCCAGCAGTGAACAGATTAGGGGGGAGACCCAGTACTTC	CASSEQIRGETQYF	TRBV6-4	.	TRBJ2-5	.
TGTGCCTGGAGACTAGCGGGATTTTACAATGAGCAGTTCTTC	CAWRLAGFYNEQFF	TRBV30	TRBD2	TRBJ2-1	many
TGTGCCAGCAGTACTTCCCCGGGACAGGGGAACACCGGGGAGCTGTTTTTT	CASSTSPGQGNTGELFF	TRBV12-3/TRBV12-4	TRBD1	TRBJ2-2	many
TGTGCCAGTAGGGGGACAGCCTATAGCAATCAGCCCCAGCATTTT	CASRGTAYSNQPQHF	TRBV19	TRBD1	TRBJ1-5	many
TGTGCCAGCAGCCCGACTTTTGGCACCGGGGAGCTGTTTTTT	CASSPTFGTGELFF	TRBV9	.	TRBJ2-2	.
TGTGCCAGCAGCTTTTCCCCGAACTATGGCTACACCTTC	CASSFSPNYGYTF	TRBV27	.	TRBJ1-2	many
TGTGCCAGCAGTTTCGGGAGTGGTAATCAGCCCCAGCATTTT	CASSFGSGNQPQHF	TRBV12-3/TRBV12-4	.	TRBJ1-5	many
TGTGCCAGCAGTCCTGACAGTGAAGAGACCCAGTACTTC	CASSPDSEETQYF	TRBV7-2	.	TRBJ2-5	few
TGTGCCAGCAGCCCTAGGAGTATCACCGGGGAGCTGTTTTTT	CASSPRSITGELFF	TRBV27	.	TRBJ2-2	few
TGTGCCAGCTCATCGTTTGGGAGCACTGAAGCTTTCTTT	CASSSFGSTEAFF	TRBV18	.	TRBJ1-1	many
TGTGCCAGCAGCTCACGGAGCGGGGACTCCTACAATGAGCAGTTCTTC	CASSSRSGDSYNEQFF	TRBV7-9	TRBD2	TRBJ2-1	many
TGTGCCAGCAGCTTATTGTGGTCTCGTGGGGACACCCTTCACAATGAGCAGTTCTTC	CASSLLWSRGDTLHNEQFF	TRBV7-2	.	TRBJ2-1	.
TGTGCCAGCAGCTCCGCGGTACGAGGGGACATTGATGAGCAGTTCTTC	CASSSAVRGDIDEQFF	TRBV7-6	.	TRBJ2-1	few
TGTGCCAGCAGTCGCGGGAGCTCCTACGAGCAGTACTTC	CASSRGSSYEQYF	TRBV25-1	TRBD2	TRBJ2-7	few
TGTGCCAGCAGTCCCCCCCCCAGGGGAGGCAACGAGCAGTACTTC	CASSPPPRGGNEQYF	TRBV27	.	TRBJ2-7	many
TGTGCCAGCAGCGTAGAGGCTAGCGGGACCGCAGATACGCAGTATTTT	CASSVEASGTADTQYF	TRBV9	TRBD2	TRBJ2-3	few
TGTGCCAGCAGTTCGTACCTTGGGACAATCTACGAGCAGTACTTC	CASSSYLGTIYEQYF	TRBV28	.	TRBJ2-7	many
TGTGCCAGCAGCGGGACTAGCGACCCCTACAATGAGCAGTTCTTC	CASSGTSDPYNEQFF	TRBV9	TRBD2	TRBJ2-1	.
TGTGCCAGTAGCCCAGGACAGGCCTCGAACACTGAAGCTTTCTTT	CASSPGQASNTEAFF	TRBV19	TRBD1	TRBJ1-1	many
TGCGCCAGCACCAGGGACAGGGATGACACAGATACGCAGTATTTT	CASTRDRDDTDTQYF	TRBV10-2	TRBD1	TRBJ2-3	many
TGTGCCAGCAGACAAACTAATGAAAAACTGTTTTTT	CASRQTNEKLFF	TRBV28	.	TRBJ1-4	once
TGTGCCAGCAGGGGGGGGGGAGCCTACAATGAGCAGTTCTTC	CASRGGGAYNEQFF	TRBV2	TRBD2	TRBJ2-1	many
TGTGCCAGCAGTGAAGTTGTCAGGGCCTCCTACAATGAGCAGTTCTTC	CASSEVVRASYNEQFF	TRBV6-2/TRBV6-3	.	TRBJ2-1	many
TGTGCCTGGAGTGTATTGGTAGCATCCCTAGATACGCAGTATTTT	CAWSVLVASLDTQYF	TRBV30	.	TRBJ2-3	.
TGCGCCAGCAGCCAAGACTATAGGACAGGATCTTACGAGCAGTACTTC	CASSQDYRTGSYEQYF	TRBV4-3	TRBD1	TRBJ2-7	.
TGTGCCAGCAGTTTATCCTTCGGACAGCTTAATGAAAAACTGTTTTTT	CASSLSFGQLNEKLFF	TRBV27	.	TRBJ1-4	many
TGTGCCAGCTCACCGTCAGCTAGCGGGAGCGAGACCCAGTACTTC	CASSPSASGSETQYF	TRBV18	TRBD2	TRBJ2-5	.
TGTGCCAGCAGTCCCAGTCCGGGAGGAGGCTCCTACAATGAGCAGTTCTTC	CASSPSPGGGSYNEQFF	TRBV12-3/TRBV12-4	TRBD2	TRBJ2-1	many
TGTGCCAGTAGTATACGCGGACTAGCGGGAGCTAATACGCAGTATTTT	CASSIRGLAGANTQYF	TRBV19	TRBD2	TRBJ2-3	many
TGTGCCTGGAGTGTACTAGTAAATGAGCAGTTCTTC	CAWSVLVNEQFF	TRBV30	.	TRBJ2-1	many
TGTGCCTGGAGTGTCCAGACTAGCCAAGAGACCCAGTACTTC	CAWSVQTSQETQYF	TRBV30	.	TRBJ2-5	few
TGTGCCAGCAGTGAAGAAGGGACAGGGGGCGATTACGAGCAGTACTTC	CASSEEGTGGDYEQYF	TRBV6-1	TRBD1	TRBJ2-7	many
TGTGCCAGCAGTGAAGCTGGACAGGGGGGCCTCTACGAGCAGTACTTC	CASSEAGQGGLYEQYF	TRBV6-1	TRBD1	TRBJ2-7	many
TGTGCTAGCAGCCCCTTTGGGACAGAACACAATGAGCAGTTCTTC	CASSPFGTEHNEQFF	TRBV7-7	TRBD1	TRBJ2-1	many
TGTGCCAGCAGTTACGTGGGGACAGGGAGTTACGAGCAGTACTTC	CASSYVGTGSYEQYF	TRBV6-9	TRBD1	TRBJ2-7	many
TGTGCCAGCACCGCGGGACACGCTCTGGAGACCATATATTTT	CASTAGHALETIYF	TRBV25-1	.	TRBJ1-3	few
TGTGCCAGTAGTATAGATTTTTCAACCGGGACTAGCTATGGCTACACCTTC	CASSIDFSTGTSYGYTF	TRBV19	.	TRBJ1-2	.
TGTGCCAGCAGCTGGGGACTAGCGGGAGAAAACCATGAGCAGTTCTTC	CASSWGLAGENHEQFF	TRBV13	TRBD2	TRBJ2-1	.
TGTGCCAGCAGTCGCCAGGGTAATAGCAATCAGCCCCAGCATTTT	CASSRQGNSNQPQHF	TRBV6-2/TRBV6-3	.	TRBJ1-5	.